A selection of T cell receptor beta chains follows, all from one sample in a study of blood T cell repertoires in COVID-19. Here immunoSEQ multiplex PCR was the method, and the copy in TCRdb shows in-frame clones only, minus some. The profile shows some 76,000 clones, around 91% of them singletons. The sequencing sample was made of peripheral blood. The source is a human donor in a cohort sampled during active COVID-19. Both conserved end residues are part of each CDR3. Each record gives: clone size, V gene, J gene, D gene, CDR3 protein, CDR3 DNA. A D gene is named only where the DNA matches it firmly. Where a row states a size, it is once, few, many or the class of an expanded clone; other rows omit it.

clone size: NA; V gene: TRBV3-1/TRBV3-2; J gene: TRBJ2-3; D gene: TRBD2; CDR3 protein: CASNSISGGPRGTDTQYF; CDR3 DNA: TGTGCCAGCAATTCGATTAGCGGGGGACCCAGGGGCACAGATACGCAGTATTTT
clone size: NA; V gene: TRBV19; J gene: TRBJ2-3; D gene: NA; CDR3 protein: CASSRAGASTDTQYF; CDR3 DNA: TGTGCCAGTAGTCGTGCGGGGGCTAGCACAGATACGCAGTATTTT
clone size: NA; V gene: TRBV9; J gene: TRBJ2-1; D gene: NA; CDR3 protein: CASSPEMSSYNEQFF; CDR3 DNA: TGTGCCAGCAGCCCCGAGATGAGCTCCTACAATGAGCAGTTCTTC
clone size: NA; V gene: TRBV7-2; J gene: TRBJ2-2; D gene: NA; CDR3 protein: CASSLAPIPNTGELFF; CDR3 DNA: TGTGCCAGCAGCTTAGCCCCCATCCCAAACACCGGGGAGCTGTTTTTT
clone size: NA; V gene: TRBV3-1/TRBV3-2; J gene: TRBJ1-1; D gene: NA; CDR3 protein: CASSQLRDTEAFF; CDR3 DNA: TGTGCCAGCAGCCAACTGAGGGACACTGAAGCTTTCTTT
clone size: once; V gene: TRBV7-9; J gene: TRBJ1-1; D gene: NA; CDR3 protein: CASTHYKDTEAFF; CDR3 DNA: TGTGCCAGCACCCACTACAAGGACACTGAAGCTTTCTTT
clone size: NA; V gene: TRBV7-9; J gene: TRBJ1-4; D gene: TRBD1; CDR3 protein: CASSQGGDRTFF; CDR3 DNA: TGTGCCAGCAGCCAGGGGGGCGATCGCACGTTTTTT
clone size: NA; V gene: TRBV24-1; J gene: TRBJ2-3; D gene: NA; CDR3 protein: CATSDPGVDTQYF; CDR3 DNA: TGTGCCACCAGTGATCCAGGGGTGGATACGCAGTATTTT
clone size: NA; V gene: TRBV4-1; J gene: TRBJ1-2; D gene: NA; CDR3 protein: CASSQFQGIGGYTF; CDR3 DNA: TGCGCCAGCAGCCAATTTCAGGGAATCGGCGGCTACACCTTC
clone size: NA; V gene: TRBV4-1; J gene: TRBJ2-3; D gene: TRBD2; CDR3 protein: CASSDASGGFTDTQYF; CDR3 DNA: TGCGCCAGCAGCGACGCTAGCGGGGGGTTCACAGATACGCAGTATTTT
clone size: NA; V gene: TRBV6-5; J gene: TRBJ2-7; D gene: NA; CDR3 protein: CASSYRLEARHEQYF; CDR3 DNA: TGTGCCAGCAGTTACAGACTTGAGGCCAGACACGAGCAGTACTTC
clone size: NA; V gene: TRBV5-1; J gene: TRBJ1-1; D gene: NA; CDR3 protein: CASSRSGSDEAFF; CDR3 DNA: TGCGCCAGCAGTAGGTCCGGGAGTGATGAAGCTTTCTTT
clone size: NA; V gene: TRBV12-5; J gene: TRBJ2-3; D gene: TRBD2; CDR3 protein: CASGFGTSGRSSTDTQYF; CDR3 DNA: TGTGCTAGTGGTTTCGGGACTAGCGGGAGAAGCAGCACAGATACGCAGTATTTT
clone size: NA; V gene: TRBV4-3; J gene: TRBJ1-5; D gene: NA; CDR3 protein: CASSWMTGSNQPQHF; CDR3 DNA: TGCGCCAGCAGCTGGATGACAGGCTCCAATCAGCCCCAGCATTTT
clone size: NA; V gene: TRBV11-2; J gene: TRBJ2-3; D gene: NA; CDR3 protein: CASSLGANTDTQYF; CDR3 DNA: TGTGCCAGCAGCTTAGGGGCCAACACAGATACGCAGTATTTT
clone size: NA; V gene: TRBV7-3; J gene: TRBJ2-7; D gene: NA; CDR3 protein: CASSLNGEPGVYEQYF; CDR3 DNA: TGTGCCAGCAGCTTAAATGGGGAACCAGGGGTCTACGAGCAGTACTTC
clone size: NA; V gene: TRBV30; J gene: TRBJ1-4; D gene: NA; CDR3 protein: CAWSGTVREKLFF; CDR3 DNA: TGTGCCTGGAGTGGTACGGTTCGGGAAAAACTGTTTTTT
clone size: NA; V gene: TRBV1; J gene: TRBJ1-1; D gene: NA; CDR3 protein: CTSSHESGGTEAFF; CDR3 DNA: TGCACCAGCAGCCATGAGTCTGGAGGTACTGAAGCTTTCTTT
clone size: NA; V gene: TRBV29-1; J gene: TRBJ2-3; D gene: NA; CDR3 protein: CSVELGVSTDTQYF; CDR3 DNA: TGCAGCGTTGAACTCGGGGTTAGCACAGATACGCAGTATTTT
clone size: NA; V gene: TRBV3-1/TRBV3-2; J gene: TRBJ2-7; D gene: TRBD1; CDR3 protein: CASSQDPTGSNEQYF; CDR3 DNA: TGTGCCAGCAGCCAAGATCCGACAGGGTCCAACGAGCAGTACTTC
clone size: NA; V gene: TRBV18; J gene: TRBJ2-3; D gene: NA; CDR3 protein: CASSPPEVDTQYF; CDR3 DNA: TGTGCCAGCTCACCACCGGAGGTAGATACGCAGTATTTT
clone size: NA; V gene: TRBV30; J gene: TRBJ2-1; D gene: TRBD2; CDR3 protein: CAWTGGGNEQFF; CDR3 DNA: TGTGCCTGGACGGGGGGGGGCAATGAGCAGTTCTTC
clone size: NA; V gene: TRBV5-1; J gene: TRBJ2-7; D gene: TRBD1; CDR3 protein: CASSLRQGYNEQYF; CDR3 DNA: TGCGCCAGCAGCCTACGACAGGGGTACAACGAGCAGTACTTC
clone size: NA; V gene: TRBV7-8; J gene: TRBJ1-3; D gene: TRBD1; CDR3 protein: CASSQGDRGIWDTIYF; CDR3 DNA: TGTGCCAGCAGCCAGGGGGACAGGGGTATCTGGGACACCATATATTTT
clone size: NA; V gene: TRBV6-6; J gene: TRBJ2-7; D gene: NA; CDR3 protein: CASSSVSDEQYF; CDR3 DNA: TGTGCCAGCAGTTCCGTTAGCGACGAGCAGTACTTC
clone size: NA; V gene: TRBV9; J gene: TRBJ2-1; D gene: NA; CDR3 protein: CASRPGLLGHEQFF; CDR3 DNA: TGTGCCAGCAGGCCGGGACTTCTAGGACATGAGCAGTTCTTC
clone size: once; V gene: TRBV7-2; J gene: TRBJ2-1; D gene: TRBD2; CDR3 protein: CASSPGLAGSPEQFF; CDR3 DNA: TGTGCCAGCAGCCCGGGACTAGCGGGTTCCCCCGAGCAGTTCTTC
clone size: NA; V gene: TRBV7-8; J gene: TRBJ1-5; D gene: TRBD1; CDR3 protein: CASSLASGGADQPQHF; CDR3 DNA: TGTGCCAGCAGCTTAGCCTCAGGGGGCGCGGATCAGCCCCAGCATTTT
clone size: NA; V gene: TRBV7-9; J gene: TRBJ2-7; D gene: NA; CDR3 protein: CASSFGVPGLLTYEQYF; CDR3 DNA: TGTGCCAGCAGCTTCGGAGTTCCGGGACTCCTGACCTACGAGCAGTACTTC
clone size: NA; V gene: TRBV3-1/TRBV3-2; J gene: TRBJ2-7; D gene: NA; CDR3 protein: CASSQGAGPTEQYF; CDR3 DNA: TGTGCCAGCAGCCAAGGCGCGGGGCCTACCGAGCAGTACTTC
clone size: NA; V gene: TRBV4-3; J gene: TRBJ2-6; D gene: NA; CDR3 protein: CASSQGPYSSGANVLTF; CDR3 DNA: TGCGCCAGCAGCCAAGGACCATACAGCTCTGGGGCCAACGTCCTGACTTTC
clone size: NA; V gene: TRBV29-1; J gene: TRBJ1-6; D gene: NA; CDR3 protein: CSVAGNENSPLHF; CDR3 DNA: TGCAGCGTTGCAGGCAACGAAAATTCACCCCTCCACTTT
clone size: NA; V gene: TRBV7-2; J gene: TRBJ2-3; D gene: NA; CDR3 protein: CASSLTGVADTQYF; CDR3 DNA: TGTGCCAGCAGCTTAACCGGGGTGGCAGATACGCAGTATTTT
clone size: NA; V gene: TRBV11-2; J gene: TRBJ2-1; D gene: TRBD2; CDR3 protein: CASRESGGNEQFF; CDR3 DNA: TGTGCCAGCAGAGAATCGGGGGGGAATGAGCAGTTCTTC
clone size: NA; V gene: TRBV6-5; J gene: TRBJ2-3; D gene: NA; CDR3 protein: CASGFLDTQYF; CDR3 DNA: TGTGCCAGCGGCTTTCTGGATACGCAGTATTTT
clone size: NA; V gene: TRBV4-3; J gene: TRBJ1-2; D gene: NA; CDR3 protein: CASSQDAGVFFYGYTF; CDR3 DNA: TGCGCCAGCAGCCAAGATGCAGGGGTTTTTTTTTATGGCTACACCTTC
clone size: NA; V gene: TRBV7-2; J gene: TRBJ2-2; D gene: TRBD2; CDR3 protein: CASSLVLQRGVTGELFF; CDR3 DNA: TGTGCCAGCAGCTTAGTACTCCAGCGGGGGGTTACCGGGGAGCTGTTTTTT
clone size: NA; V gene: TRBV3-1/TRBV3-2; J gene: TRBJ1-1; D gene: NA; CDR3 protein: CASSRQSNTEAFF; CDR3 DNA: TGTGCCAGCAGCCGACAGTCCAACACTGAAGCTTTCTTT
clone size: once; V gene: TRBV5-4; J gene: TRBJ2-5; D gene: NA; CDR3 protein: CASSGTGTYQETQYF; CDR3 DNA: TGTGCCAGCAGCGGGACCGGGACTTACCAAGAGACCCAGTACTTC
clone size: NA; V gene: TRBV7-3; J gene: TRBJ1-5; D gene: TRBD1; CDR3 protein: CASSPTGGEGQPQHF; CDR3 DNA: TGTGCCAGCAGCCCTACAGGGGGGGAGGGTCAGCCCCAGCATTTT
clone size: NA; V gene: TRBV5-1; J gene: TRBJ1-6; D gene: NA; CDR3 protein: CASSVTGLGSPLHF; CDR3 DNA: TGCGCCAGCAGCGTGACAGGTTTGGGTTCACCCCTCCACTTT
clone size: once; V gene: TRBV7-8; J gene: TRBJ2-3; D gene: TRBD2; CDR3 protein: CASSLDVSGGATTDTQYF; CDR3 DNA: TGTGCCAGCAGCTTAGACGTTAGCGGGGGGGCTACCACAGATACGCAGTATTTT
clone size: NA; V gene: TRBV5-4; J gene: TRBJ1-1; D gene: TRBD1; CDR3 protein: CASSKDRANTEAFF; CDR3 DNA: TGTGCCAGCAGCAAGGACAGGGCAAACACTGAAGCTTTCTTT
clone size: NA; V gene: TRBV7-2; J gene: TRBJ2-3; D gene: TRBD2; CDR3 protein: CASSLDRLAGALMYTQYF; CDR3 DNA: TGTGCCAGCAGCTTAGACAGACTAGCGGGGGCCCTCATGTATACGCAGTATTTT
clone size: NA; V gene: TRBV11-2; J gene: TRBJ2-1; D gene: NA; CDR3 protein: CASSLVRFYNEQFF; CDR3 DNA: TGTGCCAGCAGCTTAGTCAGGTTCTACAATGAGCAGTTCTTC
clone size: NA; V gene: TRBV4-3; J gene: TRBJ2-1; D gene: TRBD2; CDR3 protein: CASSQDLAGDSYNEQFF; CDR3 DNA: TGCGCCAGCAGCCAGGATCTAGCGGGGGACTCCTACAATGAGCAGTTCTTC